This TCR beta chain was identified in a study of beta chain features in type 1 diabetes. Study-wide results and limits: In patients and controls equally, PCR might favor templates that are shorter.

Germline values: CDR1 SGHTA, CDR2 FQGNSA. V dropped 2 bases and J dropped 8; count of bases not matched to a gene: 6. The CDR3 totals 15 residues. With regard to this clone: As yet, its antigen is unknown.

Expressed TCRB transcripts were sequenced because the entire RNA isolate underwent reverse transcription. Sequenced by immunoSEQ multiplex PCR; TCRdb stores in-frame clones only, minus some. The table shows some 44,000 clones, with roughly half occurring only once. This receptor was obtained from a woman under 30 in good health. The source material was Tregs from blood. V gene TRBV7-2 combines with J gene TRBJ1-4; 9 bases map to TRBD1. The CDR3 DNA is TGTGCCAGCAGCTTATTGGGACAGGGAGGCGAAAAACTGTTTTTT. Amino acid sequence: CASSLLGQGGEKLFF.